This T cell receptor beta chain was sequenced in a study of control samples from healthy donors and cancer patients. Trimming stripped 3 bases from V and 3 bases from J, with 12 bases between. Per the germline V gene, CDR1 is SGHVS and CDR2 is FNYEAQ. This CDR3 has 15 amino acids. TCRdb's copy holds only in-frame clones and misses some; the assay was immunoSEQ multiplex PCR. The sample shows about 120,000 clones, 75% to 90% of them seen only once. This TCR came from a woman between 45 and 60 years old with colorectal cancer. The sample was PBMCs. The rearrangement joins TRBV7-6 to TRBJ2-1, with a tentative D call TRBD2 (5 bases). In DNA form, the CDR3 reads TGTGCCAGCAGCTTGGTTGCGGGCTACTACAATGAGCAGTTCTTC. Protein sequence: CASSLVAGYYNEQFF.